This TCR beta chain was captured by sequencing in a study of response to subunit inactivated influenza vaccine. Whole-study findings and limits: T cells newly recruited by each seasonal influenza vaccination are few, the authors suggested.

Deletions cut 7 bases from V and 8 bases from J, with 12 bases between. Germline CDR1 SQVTM, CDR2 ANQGSEA. The CDR3 contains 11 residues. This clonotype was counted a few times. What it recognizes is unknown. One entry per CDR3 protein results from TCRdb running MiXCR on the RT-PCR reads. The table has around 480,000 distinct CDR3 sequences, approximately 9.9% seen once. The V and J genes are TRBV29-1 and TRBJ2-1; D unresolved. The sample here was PBMCs from blood, taken 40 to 50 days after vaccination. This sequence was found in a man in his fifties who received an inactivated influenza vaccine. The CDR3 bases are TGCAGCGCCCGAGCTACCTATGAGCAGTTCTTC. Protein: CSARATYEQFF.